The 27 T cell receptor beta chains listed next were all sequenced from one sample in a study of T-cell memory formation after mild COVID-19. TCRdb redid the calling of the 5' RACE reads with MiXCR, one entry per CDR3 protein. The sample holds about 280,000 distinct CDR3 sequences, 8% to 10% seen once. Sequencing was performed on PBMCs or a T cell subset sorted from them (not recorded which). The receptors were sampled from a man aged 18-30 years who had mild COVID-19 (a few samples of this study predate the infection). Cell type and time point are not known.

The chain couples TRBV4-1 to TRBJ1-1; D is possibly TRBD1 (6 bases). This CDR3 comprises 16 residues. V dropped 0 bases and J dropped 4 bases, with 15 bases sitting between them. Germline values: CDR1 MGHRA, CDR2 YSYEKL. The CDR3 nucleotides read TGCGCCAGCAGCCAAGACCTGGCAGGGGAGACCACTGAAGCTTTCTTT. It translates to CASSQDLAGETTEAFF.

A word on this clonotype: Compared with germline, one end of the junction differs, possibly owing to a read error. The chain uses TRBV6-5 and TRBJ2-5; 8 bases fit TRBD2. Germline V lookup: CDR1 MNHEY, CDR2 SVGAGI. The CDR3 is made up of 14 amino acids. As DNA, the CDR3 is TGTGCCAGCAGCCCCAATTCGGGAGGGGAGACCCAATACTTC. Its protein is CASSPNSGGETQYF.

J is TRBJ1-1 and V is TRBV20-1, with D possibly TRBD1 on 5 matching bases. Trimming removed 5 bases at V and 6 bases at J, with 22 bases between. Germline CDR1 reads DFQATT; CDR2 reads SNEGSKA (reference sequence). The CDR3 is made up of 15 amino acids. The CDR3: CSAANPGTARAEAFF. As DNA, the CDR3 is TGCAGTGCTGCAAATCCCGGGACGGCTAGAGCTGAAGCTTTCTTT.

V and J are TRBV9 and TRBJ1-1; D might be TRBD1 (5 bases). Deletions cut 2 bases from V and 5 bases from J, with 16 bases between. CDR1 SGDLS and CDR2 YYNGEE come from the germline V gene. CDR3 size: 15 residues. The CDR3 nucleotides read TGTGCCAGCAGCGTCGGGACGGTCCGGGGGACTGAAGCTTTCTTT. As protein: CASSVGTVRGTEAFF. The full variable domain, with the rest looked up from reference TRBV9 and TRBJ1-1, is DSGVTQTPKHLITATGQRVTLRCSPRSGDLSVYWYQQSLDQGLQFLIQYYNGEERAKGNILERFSAQQFPDLHSELNLSSLELGDSALYFCASSVGTVRGTEAFFGQGTRLTVV.

J is TRBJ1-6 and V is TRBV12-3 or TRBV12-4; TRBD1 agrees at 11 bases. V trimming: 3 bases; J trimming: 11 bases; junction bases outside the gene matches: 3. The CDR3 is made up of 14 amino acids. As DNA, the CDR3 is TGTGCCAGCAGTTTTGGGGACAGGGGGACACCCCTCCACTTT. Amino acid sequence: CASSFGDRGTPLHF.

The V and J genes are TRBV6-5 and TRBJ1-2, with D uncertain. V dropped 1 base and J dropped 6 bases, with 9 bases sitting between them. Germline values: CDR1 MNHEY, CDR2 SVGAGI. The CDR3 spans 13 residues. CDR3 sequence: CASSYFGKDGYTF. CDR3 nucleotides: TGTGCCAGCAGTTACTTTGGGAAGGATGGCTACACCTTC.

The chain combines TRBV29-1 with TRBJ2-1; D is perhaps TRBD1 or TRBD2 (7 bases each). V was clipped by 4 bases and J by 7 bases, with 17 bases between them. The germline gives CDR1 SQVTM, CDR2 ANQGSEA. The CDR3 is made up of 14 amino acids. The CDR3 nucleotides are TGCAGCGTTGTGGGGGGGGACAGTCGAAATGAGCAGTTCTTC. Amino acid sequence: CSVVGGDSRNEQFF.

This chain joins TRBV14 and TRBJ2-4; perhaps D is TRBD1 or TRBD2 (6 bases each). Trimming stripped 5 bases from V and 2 bases from J, with 22 bases between. The CDR3 is made up of 18 amino acids. The germline V gene has CDR1 SGHDN and CDR2 FVKESK. The CDR3 DNA follows: TGTGCCAGCAGCACGACAGGCGACCGGGGGAGATCCAAAAACATTCAGTACTTC. Translation: CASSTTGDRGRSKNIQYF.

This clonotype was seen ten or more times. The chain carries TRBV11-1 and TRBJ2-1; 10 bases agree with TRBD1. J lost 10 bases, V lost 5 bases, and 11 bases had no gene match. From germline, CDR1 is SGHAT and CDR2 FQDESV (reference sequence). The CDR3 covers 15 residues. The CDR3 DNA reads TGTGCCAGCAGCATTATCTCCGGACAGGGGGTCGAGCAGTTCTTC. This encodes CASSIISGQGVEQFF.

The chain joins TRBV20-1 to TRBJ2-5; D is ambiguous. Deletions cut 0 bases from V and 0 bases from J, with 5 bases between. This CDR3 region has 13 residues. The germline V gene has CDR1 DFQATT and CDR2 SNEGSKA (reference sequence). CDR3 amino acids: CSAREGNQETQYF. CDR3 nucleotides: TGCAGTGCTAGAGAGGGGAACCAAGAGACCCAGTACTTC.

Only a few counts were recorded for this clonotype. The rearrangement uses TRBV5-4 and TRBJ2-3; possibly TRBD2 for D (5 bases). Germline loops: CDR1 SGHNT, CDR2 YYREEE (reference sequence). This CDR3 region has 15 residues. Trimming removed 6 bases at V and 6 bases at J, with 20 bases between. The DNA of the CDR3 is TGTGCCAGCACGGCCAGGAACCGGGGTAGCGATACGCAGTATTTT. Translated, it gives CASTARNRGSDTQYF.

Only a few counts were recorded for this clonotype. V and J are TRBV2 and TRBJ2-4; perhaps D is TRBD1 or TRBD2 (5 bases each). The CDR3 contains 12 residues. V gave up 8 bases and J gave up 2 bases, with 7 bases separating them. CDR1 is SNHLY and CDR2 is FYNNEI in the germline V gene. CDR3 bases: TGTGCCAGCTCGGGGCCCAAAAACATTCAGTACTTC. Its translation: CASSGPKNIQYF.

This clonotype showed up many times. The rearrangement links TRBV7-9 to TRBJ2-3; D not resolved. The CDR3 has 11 residues. Looked up from germline, CDR1 is SEHNR and CDR2 is FQNEAQ (reference sequence). Trimming removed 6 bases from V and 3 bases from J, with 4 bases in between. CDR3 sequence reads: CASSMTDTQYF. DNA for the CDR3: TGTGCCAGCAGTATGACAGATACGCAGTATTTT.

This clonotype was observed a handful of times. The V call is TRBV20-1, the J call TRBJ2-7, with 12 bases that match TRBD2. V lost 6 bases, J lost 1 base, and 4 bases stayed unmatched. Germline assignment: CDR1 DFQATT and CDR2 SNEGSKA (reference sequence). The CDR3 extends over 14 amino acids. This CDR3 reads CSARTSGISYEQYF. In nucleotides, the CDR3 is TGCAGTGCAAGGACTAGCGGGATTTCCTACGAGCAGTACTTC.

The rearrangement joins TRBV15 to TRBJ1-1; D is uncertain. Germline loops: CDR1 LNHNV, CDR2 YYDKDF (reference sequence). The CDR3 extends over 13 amino acids. With 0 bases removed from V and 5 bases from J, the gap between germline ends came to 7 bases. CDR3 region: CATSRDHGTEAFF. The CDR3 coding sequence is TGTGCCACCAGCAGAGATCATGGGACTGAAGCTTTCTTT.

This clonotype has a count of ten or more. The chain employs TRBV7-2 and TRBJ1-4; 10 bases fit TRBD1. The CDR3 is made up of 18 amino acids. CDR1 SGHTA and CDR2 FQGNSA come from the germline V gene. J lost 2 bases, V lost 2 bases, and 8 bases had no gene match. The DNA of the CDR3 is TGTGCCAGCAGCTTAAGGAGACAGGGGGCGCTTACTAATGAAAAACTGTTTTTT. Amino acid sequence: CASSLRRQGALTNEKLFF. Combining the CDR3 with reference TRBV7-2 and TRBJ1-4 gives the whole variable domain GAGVSQSPSNKVTEKGKDVELRCDPISGHTALYWYRQSLGQGLEFLIYFQGNSAPDKSGLPSDRFSAERTGGSVSTLTIQRTQQEDSAVYLCASSLRRQGALTNEKLFFGSGTQLSVL.

This clonotype was seen repeatedly, ten times or more. The V call is TRBV20-1, the J call TRBJ1-1; tentative D call: TRBD1 (6 bases). The germline V gene has CDR1 DFQATT and CDR2 SNEGSKA (reference sequence). Trimming cost V 0 bases and J 5 bases, with 16 bases left between them. The length of the CDR3 is 15 residues. CDR3 loop: CSARDARGAFTEAFF. The CDR3 DNA sequence: TGCAGTGCTAGAGACGCTAGGGGGGCCTTTACTGAAGCTTTCTTT.

This clonotype has a handful of counts. The V call is TRBV29-1, the J call TRBJ2-5; D is unresolved. CDR3 length equals 11 residues. Trimming removed 3 bases from V and 5 bases from J, with 7 bases in between. Germline CDR1 and CDR2: SQVTM and ANQGSEA. CDR3 nucleotide sequence: TGCAGCGTTGACTTTCGGGAGACCCAGTACTTC. Its protein is CSVDFRETQYF.

This clonotype was recorded a few times. The chain couples TRBV12-5 to TRBJ1-5, with TRBD1 matching 8 bases. V shed 3 bases and J 2 bases; nucleotides not matched to a gene: 3. The CDR3 contains 15 residues. The germline gives CDR1 LGHNT, CDR2 FRNRAP. The CDR3 reads CASGLSGQGNQPQHF. In nucleotides, the CDR3 is TGTGCTAGTGGTTTATCGGGACAGGGCAATCAGCCCCAGCATTTT.

This clonotype was observed many times. The gene calls are TRBV6-2 or TRBV6-3 and TRBJ2-1; 9 nucleotides agree with TRBD2. Germline CDR1 reads MNHEY; CDR2 reads SVGEGT. J was trimmed by 8 bases and V by 6 bases; bases with no gene match: 8. The CDR3 covers 14 residues. The CDR3: CASRRAGGSHEQFF. The CDR3, as DNA: TGTGCCAGCAGACGAGCGGGGGGTAGCCATGAGCAGTTCTTC.

This clonotype was observed many times. The V call is TRBV7-9, the J call TRBJ2-3, with D possibly TRBD2 on 5 matching bases. Germline V gene sequence: CDR1 SEHNR, CDR2 FQNEAQ (reference sequence). The CDR3 has 14 amino acids. V shed 2 bases and J shed 2 bases, with 8 bases lying between them. The CDR3 loop is CASSLTGSTDTQYF. Written as DNA, the CDR3 is TGTGCCAGCAGCTTAACGGGGTCCACAGATACGCAGTATTTT.

This clonotype was picked up many times. This chain uses TRBV7-9 with TRBJ1-1, with a weak D call TRBD1 (5 bases). The CDR3 length is 19 residues. CDR1 is SEHNR and CDR2 is FQNEAQ in the germline V gene (reference sequence). V was shortened by 5 bases and J by 3 bases, with 28 bases between the two germline ends. This CDR3 reads CASSPRIGQGKKGYTEAFF. The CDR3 region has the DNA TGTGCCAGCAGCCCTAGAATCGGCCAGGGCAAAAAAGGATACACTGAAGCTTTCTTT. Drawing the rest from reference TRBV7-9 and TRBJ1-1, the complete variable domain is DTGVSQNPRHKITKRGQNVTFRCDPISEHNRLYWYRQTLGQGPEFLTYFQNEAQLEKSRLLSDRFSAERPKGSFSTLEIQRTEQGDSAMYLCASSPRIGQGKKGYTEAFFGQGTRLTVV.

The rearrangement joins TRBV4-1 to TRBJ1-6; D unresolved. This CDR3 region has 17 residues. Germline V gene sequence: CDR1 MGHRA, CDR2 YSYEKL. Trimming cost V 4 bases and J 4 bases, with 17 bases left between them. The CDR3 nucleotides are TGCGCCAGCAGCCCCTCAGGAGCAGGTGGATATAATTCACCCCTCCACTTT. Translation gives CASSPSGAGGYNSPLHF.

This clonotype was picked up a small number of times. The chain links TRBV20-1 to TRBJ2-1; 7 nucleotides align to TRBD2. CDR3 length: 13 residues. V shed 4 bases, J shed 9 bases, and the junction held 9 bases outside the gene matches. The germline V gene has CDR1 DFQATT and CDR2 SNEGSKA (reference sequence). The CDR3, as DNA: TGCAGTGCTAAGGGCGGGGGTACCGTTGAGCAGTTCTTC. It encodes CSAKGGGTVEQFF.

This clonotype was seen more than once but under ten times. Germline is not matched at one junction end, which may reflect a read error. The chain has TRBV28 and TRBJ2-7; D is possibly TRBD2 (5 bases). CDR3 length: 11 amino acids. In germline, CDR1 is MDHEN, CDR2 SYDVKM. CDR3 protein: CASSYGRSGFF. CDR3 nucleotides: TGTGCCAGCAGTTATGGGAGATCGGGTTTCTTC.

This chain uses TRBV12-3 or TRBV12-4 with TRBJ1-1, with TRBD1 identical over 7 bases. V gave up 2 bases and J gave up 10 bases; unmatched junction bases: 1. The CDR3 is 11 amino acids. Here the CDR3 reads CASSLRGPAFF. The CDR3 nucleotides are TGTGCCAGCAGTTTAAGGGGGCCAGCTTTCTTT.

This clonotype was detected a few times. V usage is TRBV5-1 and J usage is TRBJ2-1; TRBD2 is a possible D gene (6 bases). The ends were cut back, 2 bases at V and 7 bases at J, with 16 bases in the middle. This CDR3 spans 15 amino acids. Germline V gene lookup returns CDR1 SGHRS and CDR2 YFSETQ. The CDR3 bases are TGCGCCAGCAGCTTCAAAGATCGGGAGCGAAATGAGCAGTTCTTC. It specifies CASSFKDRERNEQFF.